Presented here are 8 T cell receptor beta chains from one specimen sequenced in a study of cytomegalovirus exposure and HLA in healthy donors. The PCR made use of 60 Vbeta and 13 Jbeta primers. TCRdb's table, derived via immunoSEQ multiplex PCR, lists solely in-frame clones and lacks some. Here the sample spans 110,000 or so clones, roughly 70% being singletons. The sequenced material came from PBMCs. Source of these receptors: a woman aged 40 to 55 in good health and CMV-seropositive.

The chain couples TRBV11-3 to TRBJ2-7; 8 bases fit TRBD1. The length of the CDR3 is 14 residues. Trimming at V came to 5 bases and at J to 6 bases, leaving 9 bases not matched to a gene. From germline, CDR1 is SGHNT and CDR2 YENEEA. This CDR3 reads CASSVRSGGFEQYF. The DNA for the CDR3 is TGTGCCAGCAGCGTAAGATCAGGGGGCTTCGAGCAGTACTTC.

The chain uses TRBV6-1 and TRBJ2-7, with D tentatively TRBD1 (6 bases). Between the trimmed V and J ends, which lost 6 bases and 5 bases, there was a span of 14 bases. The CDR3 is made up of 13 amino acids. Germline V gene sequence: CDR1 MNHNS, CDR2 SASEGT. DNA for the CDR3: TGTGCCAGCAGAGCACAGGGTTTTAACGAGCAGTACTTC. Translation gives CASRAQGFNEQYF.

The chain combines TRBV7-3 with TRBJ2-5; the match to TRBD2 covers 7 bases. The CDR3 spans 15 residues. Germline-derived CDR1 and CDR2 are SGHTA and FQGTGA. V lost 2 bases, J lost 5 bases, and 8 bases stayed unmatched. The CDR3 region has the DNA TGTGCCAGCAGCTTAGGACGTGCCGGGGGGGAGACCCAGTACTTC. Residues: CASSLGRAGGETQYF.

The chain combines TRBV7-8 with TRBJ1-2, with 8 positions matching TRBD1. The CDR3 runs 13 residues. The germline CDR1 and CDR2 sequences are SGHVS and FQNEAQ. Trimming took 5 bases from V and 8 from J; bases not matched to a gene: 7. CDR3 residues: CASSPNRGRGYTF. CDR3 sequence (DNA): TGTGCCAGCAGCCCTAACAGGGGGAGAGGCTACACCTTC.

This chain connects TRBV5-1 to TRBJ2-5, with D unresolved. Germline V gene sequence: CDR1 SGHRS, CDR2 YFSETQ. Trimming took 4 bases from V and 3 from J, leaving 10 bases between them. The CDR3 loop spans 13 amino acids. DNA of the CDR3: TGCGCCAGCAGCCAGAACAGAAAAGAGACCCAGTACTTC. Translated, it gives CASSQNRKETQYF.

The V gene is TRBV9, the J gene TRBJ1-6; TRBD1 agrees at 8 bases. Germline CDR1 reads SGDLS; CDR2 reads YYNGEE. CDR3 length: 13 residues. Trimming cost V 4 bases and J 14 bases; bases outside gene matches: 8. CDR3: CASSLQGDGALHF. CDR3 DNA sequence: TGTGCCAGCAGCCTACAGGGGGATGGGGCCCTCCACTTT.

This clone occurred once. V gene TRBV21-1 combines with J gene TRBJ1-5; the D segment call TRBD1 is taken from the table without a DNA check. TRBV21-1 is given as a pseudogene. The CDR3 spans 15 residues. The DNA for the CDR3 is TGTGCCAGCAGCAATAGACAGGGTCTGTACCAGCCCCAGCATTTT. It yields the protein CASSNRQGLYQPQHF.

The gene calls are TRBV10-3 and TRBJ2-5; 8 bases align to TRBD2. The trim removed 2 bases at V and 4 bases at J, leaving 6 bases unmatched. Germline V lookup: CDR1 ENHRY, CDR2 SYGVKD. The CDR3 is made up of 15 amino acids. CDR3 nucleotides: TGTGCCATCAGTGAGAACGGGAGGGAGACAGAGACCCAGTACTTC. It yields the protein CAISENGRETETQYF.